These 16 T cell receptor beta chains originate from one sample sequenced in a study of blood T cells in healthy people across ages. The authors ran a second PCR of roughly 6 to 12 cycles using a sample-barcoded 5' primer and a J-beta primer mix. TCRdb ran MiXCR on the 5' RACE reads and lists one entry per CDR3 protein. The sample lists roughly 2 million distinct CDR3 sequences, 49% occurring once. The sample was blood. The receptor source for this set is a woman aged 40 to 50 in good health.

This clonotype came up a few times. The chain is built from TRBV6-5 and TRBJ2-7; 7 nucleotides align to TRBD1. Germline V gene sequence: CDR1 MNHEY, CDR2 SVGAGI. The CDR3 spans 12 residues. V was pared by 9 bases and J by 3 bases, with 5 bases of the junction left unmatched. This chain's CDR3 is CASRQGYYEQYF. The DNA for the CDR3 is TGTGCCAGTAGACAGGGTTACTACGAGCAGTACTTC.

The V gene is TRBV7-2, the J gene TRBJ1-2; D unresolved. The V gene's germline CDR1 is SGHTA and CDR2 FQGNSA. CDR3 size: 14 residues. V gave up 5 bases and J gave up 4 bases, with 14 bases separating them. CDR3 loop: CASSPPGGPYGYTF. CDR3 DNA: TGTGCCAGCAGCCCCCCCGGCGGACCCTATGGCTACACCTTC.

The chain carries TRBV4-3 and TRBJ2-1; D is ambiguous. V was trimmed by 0 bases and J by 2 bases, leaving 17 bases between them. Germline assignment: CDR1 LGHNA and CDR2 YSLEER. CDR3 size: 18 residues. CDR3 DNA sequence: TGCGCCAGCAGCCAAGAACGCGTGCTAGGGTCCCCCTACAATGAGCAGTTCTTC. Residues: CASSQERVLGSPYNEQFF.

The chain employs TRBV20-1 and TRBJ1-5, with a possible D match to TRBD1 (6 bases). Germline CDR1 reads DFQATT; CDR2 reads SNEGSKA (reference sequence). The V gene lost 2 bases and the J gene lost 5 bases, with 19 bases spanning the gap. The CDR3 extends over 16 amino acids. The chain's CDR3 is CSARMPGGRGDQPQHF. Here the CDR3 DNA reads TGCAGTGCTAGAATGCCGGGGGGCAGGGGTGATCAGCCCCAGCATTTT.

The chain uses TRBV20-1 and TRBJ2-7; D possibly corresponds to TRBD1 (6 bases). Germline loops: CDR1 DFQATT, CDR2 SNEGSKA (reference sequence). This CDR3 is built from 15 residues. The germline V and J ends were trimmed by 6 bases and 5 bases, with 23 bases remaining between them. CDR3 DNA sequence: TGCAGTGCAAAAGGGTCCAGGGGTACTCCCGACGAGCAGTACTTC. Residues: CSAKGSRGTPDEQYF.

The rearrangement uses TRBV5-1 and TRBJ1-4; D gene uncertain. V dropped 0 bases and J dropped 1 base, with 7 bases sitting between them. The V gene's germline CDR1 is SGHRS and CDR2 YFSETQ. The CDR3 length is 15 residues. DNA of the CDR3: TGCGCCAGCAGCTTGGACGGAATAACTAATGAAAAACTGTTTTTT. As protein: CASSLDGITNEKLFF.

The chain is built from TRBV16 and TRBJ1-2; possibly TRBD1 for D (6 bases). CDR1 is KGHSY, CDR2 FQNENV, per germline. The CDR3 sequence is 15 residues long. Trimming stripped 1 base from V and 5 bases from J, with 14 bases between. The CDR3 spells CASSQLGRDKYGYTF. As DNA, the CDR3 is TGTGCCAGCAGCCAATTGGGCCGGGACAAATATGGCTACACCTTC.

The sample holds one count of this clonotype. The chain recombines TRBV6-5 with TRBJ2-7, with 14 bases that match TRBD2. The CDR3 is 18 residues long. In germline, CDR1 is MNHEY, CDR2 SVGAGI. Trimming removed 2 bases from V and 2 bases from J; junction bases left unmatched: 8. The CDR3 protein is CASSYRTSGGPTTYEQYF. The CDR3 DNA reads as TGTGCCAGCAGTTACCGGACTAGCGGGGGGCCTACAACCTACGAGCAGTACTTC.

This clonotype has at least ten counts. The chain is built from TRBV20-1 and TRBJ2-7; D tentatively reads TRBD1 or TRBD2 (5 bases each). V lost 3 bases, J lost 0 bases, and 15 bases lay in between. There are 15 residues in the CDR3. CDR1 and CDR2 (germline): DFQATT, SNEGSKA (reference sequence). The chain's CDR3 is CSASEDWGRSYEQYF. The CDR3 nucleotides are TGCAGTGCTAGCGAGGATTGGGGACGCTCCTACGAGCAGTACTTC.

V and J are TRBV27 and TRBJ2-1, with D tentatively TRBD1 (5 bases). Per the germline V gene, CDR1 is MNHEY and CDR2 is SMNVEV (reference sequence). The V and J ends lost 5 bases and 2 bases respectively, with 16 bases between them. This CDR3 spans 16 amino acids. The CDR3 here is CASSRDSLPTYNEQFF. In nucleotides, the CDR3 is TGTGCCAGCAGTCGAGACAGCCTGCCCACCTACAATGAGCAGTTCTTC.

CDR3 in DNA: TGTGCCAGCAGTTTAGCGGGGGGGAACCTCTACGAGCAGTACTTC. Its translation: CASSLAGGNLYEQYF. V and J are TRBV27 and TRBJ2-7, with 9 bases lining up with TRBD2. Germline V gene sequence: CDR1 MNHEY, CDR2 SMNVEV (reference sequence). Trimming cost V 2 bases and J 3 bases; bases outside gene matches: 5. This CDR3 contains 15 residues.

This clonotype was picked up a small number of times. The chain has TRBV11-2 and TRBJ2-4, with 13 bases that match TRBD2. V was pared by 8 bases and J by 0 bases, with 13 bases of the junction left unmatched. The CDR3 extends over 19 amino acids. Germline-derived CDR1 and CDR2 are SGHAT and FQNNGV. The CDR3 DNA is TGTGCCAGCTCCCCCAGACTAGCGGGGGGCCTGTTAGCCAAAAACATTCAGTACTTC. Translating it yields CASSPRLAGGLLAKNIQYF.

The chain combines TRBV4-2 with TRBJ2-5; 9 positions match TRBD1. Germline lookup yields CDR1 LGHNA and CDR2 YNFKEQ. This CDR3 has 18 residues. V lost 0 bases, J lost 4 bases, and 12 bases stayed unmatched. The chain's CDR3 is CASSQDLDRGIGVETQYF. The DNA of the CDR3 is TGTGCCAGCAGCCAAGATCTGGACAGGGGAATCGGTGTAGAGACCCAGTACTTC.

This clonotype was found a few times. This CDR3 reads CASSRGPIGDYGYTF. Written as DNA, the CDR3 is TGTGCCAGCAGTAGAGGACCAATCGGGGACTATGGCTACACCTTC. The V gene is TRBV12-3 or TRBV12-4, the J gene TRBJ1-2, with no clear D. V lost 5 bases to trimming and J lost 3 bases, with 16 bases between them. This CDR3 region has 15 residues.

V gene TRBV27 combines with J gene TRBJ1-4; perhaps TRBD1 as D (6 bases). Trimming left V 2 bases short and J 8 bases short, with 15 bases between. This CDR3 spans 15 amino acids. CDR1 is MNHEY and CDR2 is SMNVEV in the germline V gene (reference sequence). The CDR3: CASSLRQGWAEKLFF. CDR3 nucleotide sequence: TGTGCCAGCAGTTTACGGCAGGGGTGGGCAGAAAAACTGTTTTTT. Full variable domain (rest looked up from reference TRBV27 and TRBJ1-4): EAQVTQNPRYLITVTGKKLTVTCSQNMNHEYMSWYRQDPGLGLRQIYYSMNVEVTDKGDVPEGYKVSRKEKRNFPLILESPSPNQTSLYFCASSLRQGWAEKLFFGSGTQLSVL.

This clonotype was picked up a small number of times. The V gene is TRBV20-1, the J gene TRBJ2-5, with TRBD1 matching 8 bases. This CDR3 region has 14 residues. With 1 base clipped from V and 5 bases from J, the junction kept 6 bases outside the gene matches. Germline CDR1 and CDR2: DFQATT and SNEGSKA (reference sequence). The CDR3 loop reads CSARGGDRRETQYF. In DNA, the CDR3 is TGCAGTGCTAGAGGAGGGGACAGGCGGGAGACCCAGTACTTC.